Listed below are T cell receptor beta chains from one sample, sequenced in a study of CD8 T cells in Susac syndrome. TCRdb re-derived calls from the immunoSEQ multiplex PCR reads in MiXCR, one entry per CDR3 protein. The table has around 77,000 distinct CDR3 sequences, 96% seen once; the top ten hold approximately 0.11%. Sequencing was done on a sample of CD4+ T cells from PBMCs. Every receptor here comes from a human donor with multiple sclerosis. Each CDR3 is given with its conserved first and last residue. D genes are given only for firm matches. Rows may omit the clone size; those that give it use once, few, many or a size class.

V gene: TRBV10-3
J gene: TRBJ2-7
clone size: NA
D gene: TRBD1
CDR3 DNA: TGTGCCACCTCGGGACAGATCTCCTACGAGCAGTACTTC
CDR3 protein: CATSGQISYEQYF

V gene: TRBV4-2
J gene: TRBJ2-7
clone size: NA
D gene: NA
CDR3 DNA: TGTGCCAGCAGCCACCCCCTGGCAGCTATCTACGAGCAGTACTTC
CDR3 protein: CASSHPLAAIYEQYF

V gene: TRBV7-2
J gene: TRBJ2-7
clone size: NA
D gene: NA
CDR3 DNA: TGTGCCAGCAGCTTAGTCGTGGGGTCGACCTACGAGCAGTACTTC
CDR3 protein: CASSLVVGSTYEQYF

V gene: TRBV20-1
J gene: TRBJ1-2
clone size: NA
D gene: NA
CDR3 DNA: TGCAGTGCTAGAGATCAAGCGGGACCTAACTATGGCTACACCTTC
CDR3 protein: CSARDQAGPNYGYTF

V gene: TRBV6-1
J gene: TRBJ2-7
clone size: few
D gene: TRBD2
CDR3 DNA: TGTGCCGCCAGCGGGACCCTGTACGAGCAGTACTTC
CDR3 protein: CAASGTLYEQYF

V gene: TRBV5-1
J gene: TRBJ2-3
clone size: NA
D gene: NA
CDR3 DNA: TGCGCCAGCAGTGAAGGGATGCGGGCCACAGATACGCAGTATTTT
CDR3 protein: CASSEGMRATDTQYF

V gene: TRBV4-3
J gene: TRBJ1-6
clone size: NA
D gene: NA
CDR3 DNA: TGCGCCAGCAGCCAAGTCGGCTCCTATAATTCACCCCTCCACTTT
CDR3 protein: CASSQVGSYNSPLHF

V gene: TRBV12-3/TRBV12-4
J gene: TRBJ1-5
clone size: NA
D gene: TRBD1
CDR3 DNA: TGTGCCAGCAGACCGACAGGGACCGGTCAGCCCCAGCATTTT
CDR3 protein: CASRPTGTGQPQHF

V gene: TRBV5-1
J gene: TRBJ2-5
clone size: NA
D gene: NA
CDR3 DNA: TGCGCCAGCAGTAGAGGACAGACCCAAGAGACCCAGTACTTC
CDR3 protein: CASSRGQTQETQYF

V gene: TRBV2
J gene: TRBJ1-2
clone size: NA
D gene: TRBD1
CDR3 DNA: TGTGCCAGCAGCCAGGGACAGAACTATGGCTACACCTTC
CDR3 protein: CASSQGQNYGYTF

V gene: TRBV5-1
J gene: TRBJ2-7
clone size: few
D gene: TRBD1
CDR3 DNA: TGTGCCAGCAGTTTAGGACAGGGGGGCTACGAGCAGTACTTC
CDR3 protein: CASSLGQGGYEQYF

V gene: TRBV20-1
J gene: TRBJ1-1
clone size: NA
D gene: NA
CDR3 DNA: TGCAGTGCTAGGCCCCTGGAGGGGGTCAAAAAGTGGGCTTTCTTT
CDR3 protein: CSARPLEGVKKWAFF

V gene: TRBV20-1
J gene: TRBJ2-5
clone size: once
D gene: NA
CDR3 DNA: TGCAGTGCTAGAGCGGGGCGCTACCAAGAGACCCAGTACTTC
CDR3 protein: CSARAGRYQETQYF

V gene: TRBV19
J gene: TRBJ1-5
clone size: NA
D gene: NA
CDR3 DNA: TGTGCCAGTACCGTTACCCCAGGACGCAGTCAGCCCCAGCATTTT
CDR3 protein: CASTVTPGRSQPQHF